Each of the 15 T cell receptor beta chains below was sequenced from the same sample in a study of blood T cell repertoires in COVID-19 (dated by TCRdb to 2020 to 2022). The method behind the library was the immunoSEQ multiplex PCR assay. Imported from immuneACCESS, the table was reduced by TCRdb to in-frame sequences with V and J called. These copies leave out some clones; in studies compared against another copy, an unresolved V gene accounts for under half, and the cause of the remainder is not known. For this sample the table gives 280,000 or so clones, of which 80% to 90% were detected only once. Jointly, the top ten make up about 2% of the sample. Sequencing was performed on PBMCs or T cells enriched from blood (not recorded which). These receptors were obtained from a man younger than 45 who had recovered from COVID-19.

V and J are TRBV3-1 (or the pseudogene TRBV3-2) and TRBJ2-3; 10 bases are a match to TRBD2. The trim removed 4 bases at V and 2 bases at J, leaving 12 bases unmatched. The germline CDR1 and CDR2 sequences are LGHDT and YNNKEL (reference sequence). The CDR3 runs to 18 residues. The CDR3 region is CASSRAGGHIGSTDTQYF. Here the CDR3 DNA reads TGTGCCAGCAGCCGAGCGGGGGGGCACATAGGTTCCACAGATACGCAGTATTTT.

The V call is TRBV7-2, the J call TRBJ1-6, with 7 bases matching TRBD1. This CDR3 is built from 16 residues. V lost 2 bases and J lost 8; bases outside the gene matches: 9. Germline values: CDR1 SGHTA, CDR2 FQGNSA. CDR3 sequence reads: CASSLTGRGVHSPLHF. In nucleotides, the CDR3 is TGTGCCAGCAGCTTAACGGGCAGGGGGGTACATTCACCCCTCCACTTT.

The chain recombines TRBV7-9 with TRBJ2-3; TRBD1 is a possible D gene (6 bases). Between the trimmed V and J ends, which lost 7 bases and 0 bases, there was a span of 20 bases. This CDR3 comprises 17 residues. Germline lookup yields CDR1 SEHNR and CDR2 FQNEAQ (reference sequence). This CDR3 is CASNSGRQVGSTDTQYF. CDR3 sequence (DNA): TGTGCCAGCAACTCGGGGAGACAGGTTGGAAGCACAGATACGCAGTATTTT.

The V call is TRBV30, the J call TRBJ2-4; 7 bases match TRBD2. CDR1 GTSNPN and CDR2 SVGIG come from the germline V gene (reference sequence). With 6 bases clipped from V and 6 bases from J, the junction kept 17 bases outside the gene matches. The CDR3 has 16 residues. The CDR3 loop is CACSPLFGRGINIQYF. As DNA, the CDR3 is TGTGCCTGCTCCCCCCTCTTCGGGCGGGGGATAAACATTCAGTACTTC.

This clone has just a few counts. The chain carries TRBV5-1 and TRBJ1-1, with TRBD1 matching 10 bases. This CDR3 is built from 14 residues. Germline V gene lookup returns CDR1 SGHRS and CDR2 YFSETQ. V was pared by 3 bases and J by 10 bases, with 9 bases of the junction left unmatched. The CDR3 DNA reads TGCGCCAGCAGCTCGACAGGGGGCGCGTTTGGAGCTTTCTTT. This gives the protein CASSSTGGAFGAFF. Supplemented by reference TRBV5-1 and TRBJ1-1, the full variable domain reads KAGVTQTPRYLIKTRGQQVTLSCSPISGHRSVSWYQQTPGQGLQFLFEYFSETQRNKGNFPGRFSGRQFSNSRSEMNVSTLELGDSALYLCASSSTGGAFGAFFGQGTRLTVV.

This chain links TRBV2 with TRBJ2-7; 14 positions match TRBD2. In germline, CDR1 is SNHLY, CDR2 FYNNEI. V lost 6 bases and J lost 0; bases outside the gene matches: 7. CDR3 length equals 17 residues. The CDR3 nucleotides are TGTGCCAGCAGGGGGTACGGGACTAGCGGGAGCTCCTACGAGCAGTACTTC. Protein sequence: CASRGYGTSGSSYEQYF.

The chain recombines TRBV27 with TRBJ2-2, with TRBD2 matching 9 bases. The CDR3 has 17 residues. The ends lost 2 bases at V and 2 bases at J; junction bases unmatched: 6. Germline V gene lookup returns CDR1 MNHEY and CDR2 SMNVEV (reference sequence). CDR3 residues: CASSLGPAGGNTGELFF. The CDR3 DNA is TGTGCCAGCAGTTTAGGTCCAGCGGGGGGTAACACCGGGGAGCTGTTTTTT.

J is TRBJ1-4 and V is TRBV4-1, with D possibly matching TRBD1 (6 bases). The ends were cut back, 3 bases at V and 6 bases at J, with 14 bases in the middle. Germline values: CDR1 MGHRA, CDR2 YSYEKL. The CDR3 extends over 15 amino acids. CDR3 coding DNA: TGCGCCAGCAGCCAGCAACAGGGCCGGGATGAAAAACTGTTTTTT. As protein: CASSQQQGRDEKLFF.

CDR3 coding DNA: TGTGCCAGCAGTTTTGCTCGAACCGGGACAGGGAATCGCAATGAGCAGTTCTTC. Its protein is CASSFARTGTGNRNEQFF. The V and J genes are TRBV27 and TRBJ2-1, with TRBD1 matching 9 bases. Germline V gene data show CDR1 as MNHEY and CDR2 as SMNVEV (reference sequence). The CDR3 contains 18 residues. The junction had 15 bases not matched to a gene; V was cut back by 3 bases and J by 6 bases.

The CDR3 here is CASSQRGAGGQETQYF. The CDR3 DNA reads TGCGCCAGCAGCCAACGCGGGGCGGGGGGGCAAGAGACCCAGTACTTC. The genes are TRBV4-1 and TRBJ2-5; 9 nucleotides line up with TRBD2. The V gene end was trimmed by 2 bases and the J gene end by 2 bases; junction bases not matched to a gene: 6. The CDR3 is made up of 16 amino acids. In germline, CDR1 is MGHRA, CDR2 YSYEKL.

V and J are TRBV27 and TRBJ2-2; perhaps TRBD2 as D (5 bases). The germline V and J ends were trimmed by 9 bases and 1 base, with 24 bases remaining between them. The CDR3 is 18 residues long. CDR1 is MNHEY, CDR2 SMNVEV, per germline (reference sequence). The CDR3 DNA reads TGTGCCAGAAGAATATTTGCGGGCGATAAAAAGAACACCGGGGAGCTGTTTTTT. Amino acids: CARRIFAGDKKNTGELFF.

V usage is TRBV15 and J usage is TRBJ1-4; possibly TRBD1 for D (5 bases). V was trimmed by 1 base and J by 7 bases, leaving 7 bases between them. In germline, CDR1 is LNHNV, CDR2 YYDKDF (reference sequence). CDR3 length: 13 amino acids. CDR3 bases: TGTGCCACCAGCAGAGCCCAGGGTGAAAAACTGTTTTTT. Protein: CATSRAQGEKLFF.

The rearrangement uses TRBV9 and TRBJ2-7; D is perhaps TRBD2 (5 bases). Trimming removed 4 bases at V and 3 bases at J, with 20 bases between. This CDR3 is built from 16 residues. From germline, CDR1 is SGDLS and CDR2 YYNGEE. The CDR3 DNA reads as TGTGCCAGCAGCAGGAACGGCGGCAGCGCGGGCTACGAGCAGTACTTC. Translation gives CASSRNGGSAGYEQYF.

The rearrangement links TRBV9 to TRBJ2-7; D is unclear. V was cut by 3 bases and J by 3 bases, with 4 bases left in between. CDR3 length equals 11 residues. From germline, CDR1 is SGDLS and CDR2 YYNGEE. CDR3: CASSAGYEQYF. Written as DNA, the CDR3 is TGTGCCAGCAGCGCCGGCTACGAGCAGTACTTC.

Here the CDR3 reads CASSLSASGLYNEQFF. The CDR3 DNA reads TGTGCCAGCAGTTTATCGGCTAGCGGACTCTACAATGAGCAGTTCTTC. The chain joins TRBV27 to TRBJ2-1, with TRBD2 identical over 7 bases. The CDR3 totals 16 residues. V lost 0 bases and J lost 3; bases outside the gene matches: 5. Germline values: CDR1 MNHEY, CDR2 SMNVEV (reference sequence).